The 18 T cell receptor beta chains in this list originate from one sample, sequenced in a study of cytomegalovirus exposure and HLA in healthy donors. The PCR ran on 60 Vbeta and 13 Jbeta primers. Profiled with immunoSEQ multiplex PCR; TCRdb holds only in-frame clones, not every one. The table lists some 150,000 clones, with 0.7% to 1% in the top ten. The specimen was PBMCs. These receptors came from a woman in her late teens or twenties in good health and CMV-seropositive.

As regards this clone: Germline is not matched at one junction end, which may reflect a read error. V gene TRBV18 combines with J gene TRBJ2-7, with TRBD1 as a possible D gene (5 bases). This CDR3 is 15 amino acids long. Germline V gene data show CDR1 as KGHSH and CDR2 as LQKENI. Here the CDR3 DNA reads TGTGCCAGCTCACCACCGGGGCAGGTTCCCTATGAGCAGTACTTC. It is translated as CASSPPGQVPYEQYF. Filled out from reference TRBV18 and TRBJ2-7, the complete variable domain reads NAGVMQNPRHLVRRRGQEARLRCSPMKGHSHVYWYRQLPEEGLKFMVYLQKENIIDESGMPKERFSAEFPKEGPSILRIQQVVRGDSAAYFCASSPPGQVPYEQYFGPGTRLTVT.

The rearrangement uses TRBV11-3 and TRBJ1-5, with 7 bases lining up with TRBD1. Trimming removed 1 base from V and 3 bases from J; junction bases left unmatched: 6. The CDR3 sequence is 16 residues long. Germline V gene lookup returns CDR1 SGHNT and CDR2 YENEEA. The CDR3 spells CASSLGGGGLNQPQHF. Written as DNA, the CDR3 is TGTGCCAGCAGCTTAGGAGGAGGGGGCCTCAATCAGCCCCAGCATTTT.

The J gene is TRBJ2-2, the V gene TRBV19; a weak D match, TRBD1 (6 bases). Germline CDR1 reads LNHDA; CDR2 reads SQIVND (reference sequence). This CDR3 is built from 16 residues. V shed 3 bases and J shed 6 bases, with 17 bases lying between them. CDR3 in DNA: TGTGCCAGTAGTATCGTTTCGGACAGAGATTCCGGGGAGCTGTTTTTT. Translated: CASSIVSDRDSGELFF.

J is TRBJ2-2 and V is TRBV4-3, with a weak D call TRBD1 (7 bases). Trimming stripped 4 bases from V and 1 base from J, with 16 bases between. Germline assignment: CDR1 LGHNA and CDR2 YSLEER. The CDR3 loop spans 17 amino acids. The CDR3 DNA is TGCGCCAGCAGCCGTACCCCAGGGGGGAAGAACACCGGGGAGCTGTTTTTT. It translates to CASSRTPGGKNTGELFF.

This chain uses TRBV6-5 with TRBJ1-1; D gene ambiguous. V was cut by 7 bases and J by 4 bases, with 19 bases left in between. The CDR3 length is 15 residues. CDR1 and CDR2 (germline): MNHEY, SVGAGI. The CDR3, as DNA: TGTGCCAGCACCCAAAGTCGCCAGATCTCCACTGAAGCTTTCTTT. Its protein product is CASTQSRQISTEAFF.

The chain joins TRBV4-1 to TRBJ1-1, with 9 bases identical to TRBD1. The CDR3 is 18 residues long. V dropped 1 base and J dropped 0; count of bases not matched to a gene: 9. Germline V lookup: CDR1 MGHRA, CDR2 YSYEKL. CDR3 coding DNA: TGCGCCAGCAGCCAAGCCCCGGGACAGGGAGTAATGAACACTGAAGCTTTCTTT. It is translated as CASSQAPGQGVMNTEAFF.

The chain carries TRBV5-1 and TRBJ2-2; no clear D gene. Germline V gene lookup returns CDR1 SGHRS and CDR2 YFSETQ. CDR3 size: 13 residues. Trimming left V 1 base short and J 6 bases short, with 7 bases between. The CDR3 is CASSLNTAGELFF. The CDR3, as DNA: TGCGCCAGCAGCTTGAACACAGCCGGGGAGCTGTTTTTT.

The V gene is TRBV30, the J gene TRBJ2-1, with TRBD2 identical over 7 bases. Germline loops: CDR1 GTSNPN, CDR2 SVGIG (reference sequence). This CDR3 is 14 amino acids long. Losses at the gene ends were 2 bases for V and 3 bases for J; bases not matched to a gene: 4. DNA for the CDR3: TGTGCCTGGAGTCGACTAGCCAACTACAATGAGCAGTTCTTC. Its protein is CAWSRLANYNEQFF.

This chain links TRBV7-2 with TRBJ2-7; 8 positions agree with TRBD2. After removal of 1 base from V and 5 bases from J, the junction contained 10 bases not matched to a gene. Germline-derived CDR1 and CDR2 are SGHTA and FQGNSA. The CDR3 has 16 amino acids. The CDR3 region is CASSLVAASGSHEQYF. The CDR3 region has the DNA TGTGCCAGCAGCTTAGTTGCGGCTAGCGGGTCCCACGAGCAGTACTTC.

V usage is TRBV7-2 and J usage is TRBJ2-7; 7 bases fit TRBD1. The J segment lost 1 base and the V segment lost 4 bases, leaving 4 bases of the junction unmatched. This CDR3 has 14 residues. The germline V gene encodes CDR1 SGHTA and CDR2 FQGNSA. The CDR3 spells CASSSSGGSYEQYF. CDR3 DNA: TGTGCCAGCAGCTCCTCAGGGGGTTCCTACGAGCAGTACTTC.

For this clone: The same CDR3 arises from other DNA sequences in this sample as well. The V gene is TRBV5-1, the J gene TRBJ2-1; 11 bases line up with TRBD2. With 4 bases clipped from V and 3 bases from J, the junction kept 3 bases outside the gene matches. Looked up from germline, CDR1 is SGHRS and CDR2 is YFSETQ. The CDR3 contains 15 residues. The CDR3 region is CASSLGLADYNEQFF. The CDR3 DNA follows: TGCGCCAGCAGCCTGGGACTAGCGGACTACAATGAGCAGTTCTTC.

The chain recombines TRBV10-3 with TRBJ1-2; D not resolved. V was trimmed by 2 bases and J by 6 bases, leaving 7 bases between them. Germline CDR1 and CDR2: ENHRY and SYGVKD. This CDR3 is built from 12 residues. The CDR3 DNA reads TGTGCCATCAGTGAGGTAGATCATGGCTACACCTTC. It codes for CAISEVDHGYTF.

This sequence joins TRBV18 and TRBJ1-2, with D tentatively TRBD1 (5 bases). Trimming shortened V by 1 base and J by 4 bases, and 10 bases separated the two germline ends. Germline assignment: CDR1 KGHSH and CDR2 LQKENI. The CDR3 runs to 14 residues. The CDR3 DNA is TGTGCCAGCTCACCACGTCCAGGGCCCTATGGCTACACCTTC. It yields the protein CASSPRPGPYGYTF.

The rearrangement uses TRBV5-6 and TRBJ2-7, with 7 bases lining up with TRBD2. This CDR3 region has 15 residues. The V segment lost 3 bases and the J segment 1 base; nucleotides outside the gene matches: 7. Germline CDR1 is SGHDT and CDR2 is YYEEEE. The CDR3 protein is CASSSTLAPSYEQYF. The CDR3 DNA reads TGTGCCAGCAGCTCGACACTAGCGCCGTCCTACGAGCAGTACTTC.

The chain has TRBV5-4 and TRBJ1-1; possible D gene TRBD1, 6 bases. The CDR3 consists of 15 residues. The germline V gene encodes CDR1 SGHNT and CDR2 YYREEE (reference sequence). The germline V and J ends were trimmed by 2 bases and 4 bases, with 15 bases remaining between them. This CDR3 is CASSLRAGGVTEAFF. CDR3 bases: TGTGCCAGCAGCTTAAGGGCGGGGGGCGTCACTGAAGCTTTCTTT.

The chain couples TRBV5-6 to TRBJ1-3, with D uncertain. Germline CDR1 is SGHDT and CDR2 is YYEEEE. CDR3 size: 14 residues. The V and J ends lost 0 bases and 4 bases respectively, with 8 bases between them. The CDR3 sequence is CASSLAGVGNTIYF. Written as DNA, the CDR3 is TGTGCCAGCAGCTTGGCCGGAGTAGGAAACACCATATATTTT. The whole variable domain, remainder taken from reference TRBV5-6 and TRBJ1-3, is DAGVTQSPTHLIKTRGQQVTLRCSPKSGHDTVSWYQQALGQGPQFIFQYYEEEERQRGNFPDRFSGHQFPNYSSELNVNALLLGDSALYLCASSLAGVGNTIYFGEGSWLTVV.

The chain joins TRBV11-1 to TRBJ2-1; unclear D gene. The germline V and J ends were trimmed by 2 bases and 5 bases, with 7 bases remaining between them. The germline V gene has CDR1 SGHAT and CDR2 FQDESV (reference sequence). The CDR3 length is 13 residues. The CDR3: CASSLNTDNEQFF. The CDR3 DNA follows: TGTGCCAGCAGCTTAAACACAGACAATGAGCAGTTCTTC.

The genes are TRBV7-3 and TRBJ1-2; D possibly corresponds to TRBD1 (6 bases). This CDR3 contains 16 residues. The germline V gene has CDR1 SGHTA and CDR2 FQGTGA. With 5 bases removed from V and 6 bases from J, the gap between germline ends came to 22 bases. The CDR3 region has the DNA TGTGCCAGCAGCCCTCTTGGACAGTTGGGTTCGGATGGCTACACCTTC. Amino acids: CASSPLGQLGSDGYTF.